A selection of T cell receptor beta chains follows, all from one sample in a study of T cells in Graves' hyperthyroidism and ophthalmopathy. TCRdb reanalysed the multiplex PCR reads using MiXCR and keeps one entry per CDR3 protein. The sample lists about 530,000 distinct CDR3 sequences, over 15% occurring once. The specimen sequenced was blood. Receptors originate from a woman younger than 30 with Graves' ophthalmopathy. Both conserved end residues are trimmed from each CDR3. Clone size is shown for a subset of rows, as once, few, many or a class of expanded clone.

TRBV9 many ASSVDPSGIYEQY
TRBV20-1 - SASTGGSGELF
TRBV6-1 few ASSELFSGRALAEQY
TRBV14 few ASSQVAGEPQETQY
TRBV7-2 - ASSPMTSGDRSQY
TRBV6-4 - ASSASIDRNEQF
TRBV5-8 many ASSLEAGTWTDTQY
TRBV6-6 few ASSYAGSQETQY
TRBV4-1 many ASSQENREIYEQY
TRBV9 - ASSLGTGGEKLF
TRBV12-3/TRBV12-4 - ASSEGLAGGKETQY
TRBV3-1 many ASSQGQTGMNTEAF
TRBV29-1 few SVEGDKLEAF
TRBV11-1 - ASSSYGTGARDEQF
TRBV20-1 - SARSSGRAPGELF
TRBV7-2 many ASSPPRQFNNSPLH
TRBV19 - ASSRALGPSYSNQPQH
TRBV7-6 few ASSLGSGARSTQY
TRBV29-1 - SVDRRNTEAF
TRBV27 - ASSQEQGASGYT
TRBV29-1 many SVEDGKGGDYEQY
TRBV3-1 few ASSQGTGEVGELF
TRBV24-1 few ATSKAGGLNQPQH
TRBV20-1 many SARPGTGSGSPDTQY
TRBV2 many ASSEYLGSYNEQF
TRBV7-4 - ASSLRTSGILVKNIQY
TRBV7-9 few ASSLVQGQETQY
TRBV30 - AWNLGGLNQPQH
TRBV12-3/TRBV12-4 many ASSMRSGQGLAGYT
TRBV15 - ATSSYVGTGELF
TRBV10-3 - AIKREGLGAEAF
TRBV7-8 many ASSLGSSQNYEQY
TRBV5-5 once ASSLGRITTDTQY
TRBV28 - ASSPLPPGELF
TRBV15 few ATSRDPRTSGANNEQF
TRBV30 - AWTPGTGNRGYT
TRBV18 many ASSPMVRATNSPLH
TRBV19 - ASSNMGDEQF
TRBV7-9 few ASSLGDRVSSEQY
TRBV6-5 few ASSYSGSSNNEQF
TRBV28 many ASSSSRAYYSPLH
TRBV28 many ASSSLLVDTGELF
TRBV14 - ASSSTGTEPYEQY
TRBV20-1 few SAPPERGWETQY
TRBV11-1 - ASNLAGKTGELF
TRBV4-1 - ASSAKPSGGTYNEQF
TRBV4-1 - ASSQEAWDSSNQPQH
TRBV11-2 few ASSLSRGTGELF
TRBV15 - ATSRDPSGSLYNEQF
TRBV12-3/TRBV12-4 many ASSFGRFYEQY
TRBV6-2/TRBV6-3 many ASTQLAGPRDEQF
TRBV7-9 many ASSLRLAVNQETQY
TRBV9 few ASSARLGQTTEAF
TRBV7-2 many ASSLVGARDTEAF
TRBV9 few ASSAKDRVWNNEQF
TRBV24-1 many ATSDGTSGNNEQF
TRBV20-1 - SARVESRTGGSFYT